Here is one T cell receptor beta chain with its context. The germline V gene has CDR1 MNHEY and CDR2 SMNVEV (reference sequence). This CDR3 contains 15 residues. V dropped 5 bases and J dropped 3 bases, with 16 bases sitting between them. This sample stems from a study of control samples from healthy donors and cancer patients. Sequencing was performed with immunoSEQ multiplex PCR; in TCRdb, only in-frame clones are kept and a portion is missing. Of about 100,000 clones in the sample, approximately 84% were seen once. The receptor comes from a woman aged 45-59 years in good health. Sequenced sample: blood. The gene calls are TRBV27 and TRBJ1-1; D may be TRBD1 (6 bases). The CDR3 sequence is CASSDIGGADTEAFF. CDR3 nucleotide sequence: TGTGCCAGCAGTGATATCGGGGGCGCGGACACTGAAGCTTTCTTT.